The source of this T cell receptor (beta chain) is a study of post-analysis software for immune sequencing data. Study findings and constraints: Elevated frequency relative to controls characterized 4 or 5 TRBV segments in patients, TRBV5-6, TRBV5-1 and TRBV20-1 among them.

Between the trimmed V and J ends, which lost 4 bases and 7 bases, there was a span of 10 bases. The CDR3 is 11 amino acids. The germline V gene has CDR1 SQVTM and CDR2 ANQGSEA. This clonotype was observed at least ten times. Its antigen is not identified. Researchers reported that TCR beta cDNA libraries carried unique molecular identifiers. Via MiXCR, TCRdb re-called the PCR reads, giving one row per CDR3 protein. The data contain approximately 730,000 distinct CDR3 sequences, just under 30% of them singletons. This TCR was recovered from a girl aged 5-17 years with multiple sclerosis. Source material: blood. The chain couples TRBV29-1 to TRBJ1-2; D is unclear. In nucleotides, the CDR3 is TGCAGCGTTGCAGAGGACTTTGGCTACACCTTC. It yields the protein CSVAEDFGYTF.